What follows are 22 T cell receptor beta chains derived from one specimen sequenced in a study of T cell changes during pregnancy in multiple sclerosis. Clones were sequenced by immunoSEQ multiplex PCR, and TCRdb holds only the in-frame ones, with some missing. Found here are about 32,000 clones, roughly 91% of them singletons; the top ten hold less than 5%. The specimen was CD8+ T cells from peripheral blood mononuclear cells, collected in the second trimester of pregnancy. The origin of the receptors is a female donor in good health, enrolled as a control in a pregnancy study.

The rearrangement links TRBV15 to TRBJ2-1; D might be TRBD2 (6 bases). The CDR3 is 16 amino acids. Looked up from germline, CDR1 is LNHNV and CDR2 is YYDKDF (reference sequence). The ends were cut back, 4 bases at V and 0 bases at J, with 13 bases in the middle. CDR3 protein: CATSTRAGGSYNEQFF. The DNA for the CDR3 is TGTGCCACCAGCACCCGGGCCGGGGGCTCCTACAATGAGCAGTTCTTC.

The chain uses TRBV5-6 and TRBJ1-5, with D hard to call. Germline CDR1 reads SGHDT; CDR2 reads YYEEEE. This CDR3 has 14 residues. The V and J ends lost 4 bases and 0 bases respectively, with 8 bases between them. This CDR3 is CASSLFSSNQPQHF. The CDR3 bases are TGTGCCAGCAGCCTTTTTTCTAGCAATCAGCCCCAGCATTTT.

The J gene is TRBJ2-3, the V gene TRBV27; 8 bases match TRBD2. CDR3 length: 15 residues. The ends lost 5 bases at V and 6 bases at J; junction bases unmatched: 10. Per the germline V gene, CDR1 is MNHEY and CDR2 is SMNVEV (reference sequence). CDR3 sequence (DNA): TGTGCCAGCAGTCTCTCGATCGGGGGGGCGGATACGCAGTATTTT. Translated: CASSLSIGGADTQYF.

The chain links TRBV4-2 to TRBJ2-3, with 10 nucleotides matching TRBD2. Germline V gene sequence: CDR1 LGHNA, CDR2 YNFKEQ. V was clipped by 0 bases and J by 1 base; unmatched bases: 7. CDR3 length equals 18 residues. This CDR3 reads CASSQDRWTSGGTDTQYF. DNA for the CDR3: TGTGCCAGCAGCCAAGATCGGTGGACTAGCGGAGGCACAGATACGCAGTATTTT.

The chain joins TRBV6-1 to TRBJ2-7, with D maybe TRBD1 (6 bases). CDR3 length: 14 residues. V shed 2 bases and J shed 2 bases, with 10 bases lying between them. CDR1 is MNHNS and CDR2 is SASEGT in the germline V gene. DNA of the CDR3: TGTGCCAGCAGTGAACAGGGGCGCCCCTACGAGCAGTACTTC. Its protein is CASSEQGRPYEQYF.

V gene TRBV6-1 combines with J gene TRBJ2-7, with a tentative D call TRBD2 (6 bases). This CDR3 spans 12 amino acids. V lost 3 bases and J lost 6, with 9 bases in between. CDR1 and CDR2 (germline): MNHNS, SASEGT. CDR3 protein: CASSDGRLEQYF. The CDR3 nucleotides are TGTGCCAGCAGTGATGGGAGGCTCGAGCAGTACTTC.

Concerning this clone: At one boundary the junction diverges from the germline segment, which might be a read error. V usage is TRBV7-8 and J usage is TRBJ1-1; maybe TRBD1 (5 bases). The CDR3 has 14 amino acids. CDR1 SGHVS and CDR2 FQNEAQ come from the germline V gene. This CDR3 reads CASSFGGVGTETFF. DNA of the CDR3: TGTGCCAGCAGCTTCGGGGGGGTTGGGACTGAAACTTTCTTT.

This chain joins TRBV27 and TRBJ1-2; tentative D call: TRBD1 (6 bases). CDR1 is MNHEY, CDR2 SMNVEV, per germline (reference sequence). V lost 3 bases, J lost 4 bases, and 12 bases lay in between. This CDR3 comprises 14 residues. The CDR3 DNA reads TGTGCCAGCAGTTTCGGCAGGGGTACCTATGGCTACACCTTC. Encoded protein: CASSFGRGTYGYTF.

The CDR3 region has the DNA TGTGCCAGCAAACTAGCTTACACTGATACGCAGTATTTT. Its translation: CASKLAYTDTQYF. This chain links TRBV6-5 with TRBJ2-3; TRBD2 is a possible D gene (6 bases). The V gene's germline CDR1 is MNHEY and CDR2 SVGAGI. The length of the CDR3 is 13 residues. V was cut by 7 bases and J by 6 bases, with 14 bases left in between.

This clone was observed a handful of times. This chain joins TRBV6-4 and TRBJ2-2, with TRBD2 identical over 11 bases. CDR3 size: 18 residues. V was clipped by 3 bases and J by 0 bases; unmatched bases: 6. Germline-derived CDR1 and CDR2 are MRHNA and SNTAGT. In DNA form, the CDR3 reads TGTGCCAGCAGTGAGTGGCTAGCGGGGGGACCGAACACCGGGGAGCTGTTTTTT. This translates into CASSEWLAGGPNTGELFF.

The J gene is TRBJ2-7, the V gene TRBV9; D gene ambiguous. There are 12 residues in the CDR3. Germline V gene sequence: CDR1 SGDLS, CDR2 YYNGEE. Trimming shortened V by 0 bases and J by 5 bases, and 6 bases separated the two germline ends. The CDR3 sequence: CASSVDQDEQYF. The CDR3 nucleotides are TGTGCCAGCAGCGTAGATCAGGACGAGCAGTACTTC. Full variable domain (rest looked up from reference TRBV9 and TRBJ2-7): DSGVTQTPKHLITATGQRVTLRCSPRSGDLSVYWYQQSLDQGLQFLIQYYNGEERAKGNILERFSAQQFPDLHSELNLSSLELGDSALYFCASSVDQDEQYFGPGTRLTVT.

The V call is TRBV7-6, the J call TRBJ2-2; 7 nucleotides agree with TRBD1. This CDR3 spans 13 amino acids. Germline V gene lookup returns CDR1 SGHVS and CDR2 FNYEAQ. J gave up 4 bases and V 7 bases, and 3 bases lay outside the gene matches. This CDR3 is CASNRDSTGELFF. The CDR3, as DNA: TGTGCCAGCAACCGGGACAGCACCGGGGAGCTGTTTTTT.

The chain employs TRBV4-1 and TRBJ2-5; a possible D gene is TRBD2 (6 bases). V was trimmed by 7 bases and J by 2 bases, leaving 17 bases between them. Germline V gene lookup returns CDR1 MGHRA and CDR2 YSYEKL. The CDR3 spans 15 residues. This CDR3 is CASKVSGGQQETQYF. The CDR3 coding sequence is TGCGCCAGCAAAGTATCTGGAGGGCAACAAGAGACCCAGTACTTC.

The chain couples TRBV6-4 to TRBJ2-1; 9 bases are shared with TRBD2. This CDR3 is 15 amino acids long. Germline values: CDR1 MRHNA, CDR2 SNTAGT. V lost 3 bases and J lost 9; bases outside the gene matches: 9. The CDR3: CASSEIGGGAVEQFF. In DNA form, the CDR3 reads TGTGCCAGCAGTGAAATAGGCGGGGGGGCCGTTGAGCAGTTCTTC.

The genes are TRBV27 and TRBJ2-1; 12 bases are shared with TRBD1. CDR1 MNHEY and CDR2 SMNVEV come from the germline V gene (reference sequence). V dropped 3 bases and J dropped 6; count of bases not matched to a gene: 3. The CDR3 consists of 15 residues. CDR3 sequence reads: CASSLGTGGFNEQFF. The CDR3 DNA is TGTGCCAGCAGTTTGGGGACAGGGGGCTTCAATGAGCAGTTCTTC.

This rearrangement joins TRBV27 to TRBJ2-1; D possibly corresponds to TRBD1 (6 bases). The CDR3 contains 14 residues. Germline V lookup: CDR1 MNHEY, CDR2 SMNVEV (reference sequence). V dropped 6 bases and J dropped 0 bases, with 9 bases sitting between them. The CDR3 coding sequence is TGTGCCAGCAGCCTACAGGGCTCCTACAATGAGCAGTTCTTC. Translation gives CASSLQGSYNEQFF.

The chain carries TRBV7-6 and TRBJ2-1; possible D gene TRBD1, 5 bases. The V end lost 5 bases, the J end lost 5 bases, and 16 bases lay between the germline ends. Germline-derived CDR1 and CDR2 are SGHVS and FNYEAQ. This CDR3 comprises 15 residues. The CDR3: CASSPLLGANNEQFF. In nucleotides, the CDR3 is TGTGCCAGCAGCCCCCTGTTAGGGGCCAACAATGAGCAGTTCTTC.

The gene calls are TRBV5-1 and TRBJ2-7; tentatively, D is TRBD2 (6 bases). Germline V gives CDR1 SGHRS, CDR2 YFSETQ. The CDR3 is 12 amino acids. Trimming cost V 5 bases and J 7 bases, with 13 bases left between them. The CDR3 reads CASSPPAGEQYF. CDR3 nucleotide sequence: TGCGCCAGCAGTCCGCCGGCGGGGGAGCAGTACTTC.

This chain connects TRBV15 to TRBJ2-1, with 8 bases fitting TRBD1. CDR3 length equals 16 residues. V lost 3 bases and J lost 7; bases outside the gene matches: 11. Looked up from germline, CDR1 is LNHNV and CDR2 is YYDKDF (reference sequence). The CDR3 DNA reads TGTGCCACCAGCAGGAGGACAGGGACCCCTGATAATGAGCAGTTCTTC. Translation gives CATSRRTGTPDNEQFF. Full variable domain (missing parts from reference TRBV15 and TRBJ2-1): DAMVIQNPRYQVTQFGKPVTLSCSQTLNHNVMYWYQQKSSQAPKLLFHYYDKDFNNEADTPDNFQSRRPNTSFCFLDIRSPGLGDTAMYLCATSRRTGTPDNEQFFGPGTRLTVL.

This chain joins TRBV30 and TRBJ1-2, with 8 bases that match TRBD1. The trim removed 3 bases at V and 0 bases at J, leaving 6 bases unmatched. The CDR3 is 15 amino acids. From germline, CDR1 is GTSNPN and CDR2 SVGIG (reference sequence). Here the CDR3 DNA reads TGTGCCTGGAGCGAGGGGACAGGAGCTAACTATGGCTACACCTTC. It translates to CAWSEGTGANYGYTF.

The V and J genes are TRBV2 and TRBJ1-1; D gene uncertain. Trimming shortened V by 7 bases and J by 5 bases, and 8 bases separated the two germline ends. This CDR3 has 11 amino acids. CDR1 and CDR2 (germline): SNHLY, FYNNEI. Here the CDR3 reads CASKPRTEAFF. The CDR3 bases are TGTGCCAGCAAACCGAGGACTGAAGCTTTCTTT.

The V gene is TRBV27, the J gene TRBJ1-1; the D is unclear. There are 17 residues in the CDR3. Germline V lookup: CDR1 MNHEY, CDR2 SMNVEV (reference sequence). V was pared by 0 bases and J by 0 bases, with 14 bases between. This CDR3 reads CASSLSSGWEMNTEAFF. The CDR3, as DNA: TGTGCCAGCAGTTTATCGTCGGGTTGGGAGATGAACACTGAAGCTTTCTTT.